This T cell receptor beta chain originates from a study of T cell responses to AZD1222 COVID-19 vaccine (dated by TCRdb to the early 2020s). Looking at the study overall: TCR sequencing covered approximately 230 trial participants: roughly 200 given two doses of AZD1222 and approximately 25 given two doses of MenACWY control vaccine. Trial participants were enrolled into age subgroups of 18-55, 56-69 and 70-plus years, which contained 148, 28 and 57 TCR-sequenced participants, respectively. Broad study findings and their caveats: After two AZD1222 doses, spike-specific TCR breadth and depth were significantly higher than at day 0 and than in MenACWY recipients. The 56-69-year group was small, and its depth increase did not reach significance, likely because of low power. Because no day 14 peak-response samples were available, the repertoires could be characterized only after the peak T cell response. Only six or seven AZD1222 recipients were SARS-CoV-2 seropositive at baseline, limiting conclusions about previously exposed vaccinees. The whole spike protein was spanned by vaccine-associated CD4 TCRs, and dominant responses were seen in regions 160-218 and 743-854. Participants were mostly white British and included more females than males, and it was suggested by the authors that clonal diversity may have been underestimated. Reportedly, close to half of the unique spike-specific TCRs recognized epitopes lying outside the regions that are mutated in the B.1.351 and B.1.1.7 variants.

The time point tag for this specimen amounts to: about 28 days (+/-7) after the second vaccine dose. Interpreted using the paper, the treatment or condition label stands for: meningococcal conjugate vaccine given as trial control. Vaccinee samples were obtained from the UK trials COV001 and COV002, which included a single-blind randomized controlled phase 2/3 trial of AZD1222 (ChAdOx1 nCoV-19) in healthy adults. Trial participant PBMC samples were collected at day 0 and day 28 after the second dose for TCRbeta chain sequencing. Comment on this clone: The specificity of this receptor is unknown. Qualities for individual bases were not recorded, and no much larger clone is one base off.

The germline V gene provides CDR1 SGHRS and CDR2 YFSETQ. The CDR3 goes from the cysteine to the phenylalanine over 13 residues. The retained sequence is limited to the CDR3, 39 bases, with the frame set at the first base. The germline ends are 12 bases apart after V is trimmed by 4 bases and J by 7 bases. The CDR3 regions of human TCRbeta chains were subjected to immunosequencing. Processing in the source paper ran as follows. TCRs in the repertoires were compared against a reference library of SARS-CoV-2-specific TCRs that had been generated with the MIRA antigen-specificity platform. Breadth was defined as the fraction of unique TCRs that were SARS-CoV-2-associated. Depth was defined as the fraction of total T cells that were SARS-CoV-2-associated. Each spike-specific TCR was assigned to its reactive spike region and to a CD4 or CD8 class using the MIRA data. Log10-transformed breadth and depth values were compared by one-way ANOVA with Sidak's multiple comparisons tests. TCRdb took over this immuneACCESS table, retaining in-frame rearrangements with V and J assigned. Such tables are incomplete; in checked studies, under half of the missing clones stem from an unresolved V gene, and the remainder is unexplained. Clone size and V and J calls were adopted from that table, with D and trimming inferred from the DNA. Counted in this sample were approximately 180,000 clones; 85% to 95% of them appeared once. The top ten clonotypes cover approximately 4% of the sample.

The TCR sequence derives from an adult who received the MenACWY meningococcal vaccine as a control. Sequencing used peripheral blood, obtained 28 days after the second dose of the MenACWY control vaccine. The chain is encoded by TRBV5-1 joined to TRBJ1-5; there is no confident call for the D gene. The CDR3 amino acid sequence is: CASSTTAGQPQHF. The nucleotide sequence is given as TGCGCCAGCAGCACAACCGCCGGGCAGCCCCAGCATTTT.